This T cell receptor (beta chain) derives from a study of blood T cell repertoires in COVID-19. The CDR3 spans 16 residues. Germline CDR1 and CDR2: WNHNN and SYGVQD (reference sequence). V gave up 4 bases and J gave up 3 bases; unmatched junction bases: 7. In the study's own analysis: Amplification of reference gene primers provided the estimated nucleated cell counts. Assay: immunoSEQ multiplex PCR; the TCRdb copy retains only in-frame clones and omits some. Clone size and V and J calls were adopted from that table, with D and trimming inferred from the DNA. The repertoire consists of approximately 100,000 clones, with around 85% occurring once and the leading ten covering approximately 2.5%. The age range of participants was about 18 to 89 years, with residence in some 25 US areas. The study assigned cohorts using participant-reported clinical history. This clone was picked up one time.

V and J are TRBV10-1 and TRBJ2-3; 10 bases are a match to TRBD2. The sequence came from a woman aged 50 to 60 who had recovered from COVID-19. Input material: PBMCs or T cells enriched from blood (not recorded which). As DNA, the CDR3 is TGCGCCAGCAGTGGTCTAGCGGGGGAAACTACAGATACGCAGTATTTT. Translating it yields CASSGLAGETTDTQYF.